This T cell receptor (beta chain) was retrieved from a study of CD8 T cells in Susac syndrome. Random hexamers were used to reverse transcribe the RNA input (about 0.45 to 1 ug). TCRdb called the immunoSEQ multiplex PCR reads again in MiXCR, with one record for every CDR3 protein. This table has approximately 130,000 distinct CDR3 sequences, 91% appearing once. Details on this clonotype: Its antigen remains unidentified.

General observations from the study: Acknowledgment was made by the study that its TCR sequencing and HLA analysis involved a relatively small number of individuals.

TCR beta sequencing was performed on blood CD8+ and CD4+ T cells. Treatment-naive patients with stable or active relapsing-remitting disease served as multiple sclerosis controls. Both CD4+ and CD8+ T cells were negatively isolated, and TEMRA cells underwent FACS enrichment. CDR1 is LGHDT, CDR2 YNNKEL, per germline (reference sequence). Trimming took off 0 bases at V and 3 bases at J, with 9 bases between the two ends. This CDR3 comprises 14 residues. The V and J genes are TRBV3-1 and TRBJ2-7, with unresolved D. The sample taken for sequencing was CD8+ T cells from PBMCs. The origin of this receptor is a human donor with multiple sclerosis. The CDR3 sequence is CASSQDPTHYEQYF. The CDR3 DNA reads TGTGCCAGCAGCCAAGATCCTACGCACTACGAGCAGTACTTC.